These 3 T cell receptor beta chains came from one sample sequenced in a study of CD8 T cells in ankylosing spondylitis. Each CDR3 protein gets one entry after TCRdb re-called the 5' RACE reads with MiXCR. This table has 150,000 to 200,000 distinct CDR3 sequences, 10% to 15% appearing once. Sample: blood, either unsorted or a sorted T cell fraction (not recorded which). The receptors come from a female donor with ankylosing spondylitis or in good health (not recorded which).

This clonotype occurred many times. The genes are TRBV4-3 and TRBJ2-1; 10 nucleotides align to TRBD2. This CDR3 contains 15 residues. The V gene end was trimmed by 0 bases and the J gene end by 5 bases; junction bases not matched to a gene: 1. The V gene's germline CDR1 is LGHNA and CDR2 YSLEER. CDR3 in DNA: TGCGCCAGCAGCCAAGAACTAGCGGGGAACAATGAGCAGTTCTTC. Translating gives CASSQELAGNNEQFF.

This clonotype was observed a handful of times. The rearrangement links TRBV11-2 to TRBJ1-5; 10 positions match TRBD1. This CDR3 is built from 17 residues. Losses at the gene ends were 0 bases for V and 2 bases for J; bases not matched to a gene: 4. Germline V gene data show CDR1 as SGHAT and CDR2 as FQNNGV. The DNA of the CDR3 is TGTGCCAGCAGCTTAGACGACAGGGGGCATGGCAATCAGCCCCAGCATTTT. This translates into CASSLDDRGHGNQPQHF.

This clonotype showed up many times. V and J are TRBV28 and TRBJ1-1; maybe TRBD1 (6 bases). The CDR3 sequence is 12 residues long. V was cut by 6 bases and J by 10 bases, with 15 bases left in between. Germline-derived CDR1 and CDR2 are MDHEN and SYDVKM. CDR3 in amino acids: CASRTDRPRAFF. CDR3 sequence (DNA): TGTGCCAGCAGAACTGACAGGCCCCGAGCTTTCTTT.